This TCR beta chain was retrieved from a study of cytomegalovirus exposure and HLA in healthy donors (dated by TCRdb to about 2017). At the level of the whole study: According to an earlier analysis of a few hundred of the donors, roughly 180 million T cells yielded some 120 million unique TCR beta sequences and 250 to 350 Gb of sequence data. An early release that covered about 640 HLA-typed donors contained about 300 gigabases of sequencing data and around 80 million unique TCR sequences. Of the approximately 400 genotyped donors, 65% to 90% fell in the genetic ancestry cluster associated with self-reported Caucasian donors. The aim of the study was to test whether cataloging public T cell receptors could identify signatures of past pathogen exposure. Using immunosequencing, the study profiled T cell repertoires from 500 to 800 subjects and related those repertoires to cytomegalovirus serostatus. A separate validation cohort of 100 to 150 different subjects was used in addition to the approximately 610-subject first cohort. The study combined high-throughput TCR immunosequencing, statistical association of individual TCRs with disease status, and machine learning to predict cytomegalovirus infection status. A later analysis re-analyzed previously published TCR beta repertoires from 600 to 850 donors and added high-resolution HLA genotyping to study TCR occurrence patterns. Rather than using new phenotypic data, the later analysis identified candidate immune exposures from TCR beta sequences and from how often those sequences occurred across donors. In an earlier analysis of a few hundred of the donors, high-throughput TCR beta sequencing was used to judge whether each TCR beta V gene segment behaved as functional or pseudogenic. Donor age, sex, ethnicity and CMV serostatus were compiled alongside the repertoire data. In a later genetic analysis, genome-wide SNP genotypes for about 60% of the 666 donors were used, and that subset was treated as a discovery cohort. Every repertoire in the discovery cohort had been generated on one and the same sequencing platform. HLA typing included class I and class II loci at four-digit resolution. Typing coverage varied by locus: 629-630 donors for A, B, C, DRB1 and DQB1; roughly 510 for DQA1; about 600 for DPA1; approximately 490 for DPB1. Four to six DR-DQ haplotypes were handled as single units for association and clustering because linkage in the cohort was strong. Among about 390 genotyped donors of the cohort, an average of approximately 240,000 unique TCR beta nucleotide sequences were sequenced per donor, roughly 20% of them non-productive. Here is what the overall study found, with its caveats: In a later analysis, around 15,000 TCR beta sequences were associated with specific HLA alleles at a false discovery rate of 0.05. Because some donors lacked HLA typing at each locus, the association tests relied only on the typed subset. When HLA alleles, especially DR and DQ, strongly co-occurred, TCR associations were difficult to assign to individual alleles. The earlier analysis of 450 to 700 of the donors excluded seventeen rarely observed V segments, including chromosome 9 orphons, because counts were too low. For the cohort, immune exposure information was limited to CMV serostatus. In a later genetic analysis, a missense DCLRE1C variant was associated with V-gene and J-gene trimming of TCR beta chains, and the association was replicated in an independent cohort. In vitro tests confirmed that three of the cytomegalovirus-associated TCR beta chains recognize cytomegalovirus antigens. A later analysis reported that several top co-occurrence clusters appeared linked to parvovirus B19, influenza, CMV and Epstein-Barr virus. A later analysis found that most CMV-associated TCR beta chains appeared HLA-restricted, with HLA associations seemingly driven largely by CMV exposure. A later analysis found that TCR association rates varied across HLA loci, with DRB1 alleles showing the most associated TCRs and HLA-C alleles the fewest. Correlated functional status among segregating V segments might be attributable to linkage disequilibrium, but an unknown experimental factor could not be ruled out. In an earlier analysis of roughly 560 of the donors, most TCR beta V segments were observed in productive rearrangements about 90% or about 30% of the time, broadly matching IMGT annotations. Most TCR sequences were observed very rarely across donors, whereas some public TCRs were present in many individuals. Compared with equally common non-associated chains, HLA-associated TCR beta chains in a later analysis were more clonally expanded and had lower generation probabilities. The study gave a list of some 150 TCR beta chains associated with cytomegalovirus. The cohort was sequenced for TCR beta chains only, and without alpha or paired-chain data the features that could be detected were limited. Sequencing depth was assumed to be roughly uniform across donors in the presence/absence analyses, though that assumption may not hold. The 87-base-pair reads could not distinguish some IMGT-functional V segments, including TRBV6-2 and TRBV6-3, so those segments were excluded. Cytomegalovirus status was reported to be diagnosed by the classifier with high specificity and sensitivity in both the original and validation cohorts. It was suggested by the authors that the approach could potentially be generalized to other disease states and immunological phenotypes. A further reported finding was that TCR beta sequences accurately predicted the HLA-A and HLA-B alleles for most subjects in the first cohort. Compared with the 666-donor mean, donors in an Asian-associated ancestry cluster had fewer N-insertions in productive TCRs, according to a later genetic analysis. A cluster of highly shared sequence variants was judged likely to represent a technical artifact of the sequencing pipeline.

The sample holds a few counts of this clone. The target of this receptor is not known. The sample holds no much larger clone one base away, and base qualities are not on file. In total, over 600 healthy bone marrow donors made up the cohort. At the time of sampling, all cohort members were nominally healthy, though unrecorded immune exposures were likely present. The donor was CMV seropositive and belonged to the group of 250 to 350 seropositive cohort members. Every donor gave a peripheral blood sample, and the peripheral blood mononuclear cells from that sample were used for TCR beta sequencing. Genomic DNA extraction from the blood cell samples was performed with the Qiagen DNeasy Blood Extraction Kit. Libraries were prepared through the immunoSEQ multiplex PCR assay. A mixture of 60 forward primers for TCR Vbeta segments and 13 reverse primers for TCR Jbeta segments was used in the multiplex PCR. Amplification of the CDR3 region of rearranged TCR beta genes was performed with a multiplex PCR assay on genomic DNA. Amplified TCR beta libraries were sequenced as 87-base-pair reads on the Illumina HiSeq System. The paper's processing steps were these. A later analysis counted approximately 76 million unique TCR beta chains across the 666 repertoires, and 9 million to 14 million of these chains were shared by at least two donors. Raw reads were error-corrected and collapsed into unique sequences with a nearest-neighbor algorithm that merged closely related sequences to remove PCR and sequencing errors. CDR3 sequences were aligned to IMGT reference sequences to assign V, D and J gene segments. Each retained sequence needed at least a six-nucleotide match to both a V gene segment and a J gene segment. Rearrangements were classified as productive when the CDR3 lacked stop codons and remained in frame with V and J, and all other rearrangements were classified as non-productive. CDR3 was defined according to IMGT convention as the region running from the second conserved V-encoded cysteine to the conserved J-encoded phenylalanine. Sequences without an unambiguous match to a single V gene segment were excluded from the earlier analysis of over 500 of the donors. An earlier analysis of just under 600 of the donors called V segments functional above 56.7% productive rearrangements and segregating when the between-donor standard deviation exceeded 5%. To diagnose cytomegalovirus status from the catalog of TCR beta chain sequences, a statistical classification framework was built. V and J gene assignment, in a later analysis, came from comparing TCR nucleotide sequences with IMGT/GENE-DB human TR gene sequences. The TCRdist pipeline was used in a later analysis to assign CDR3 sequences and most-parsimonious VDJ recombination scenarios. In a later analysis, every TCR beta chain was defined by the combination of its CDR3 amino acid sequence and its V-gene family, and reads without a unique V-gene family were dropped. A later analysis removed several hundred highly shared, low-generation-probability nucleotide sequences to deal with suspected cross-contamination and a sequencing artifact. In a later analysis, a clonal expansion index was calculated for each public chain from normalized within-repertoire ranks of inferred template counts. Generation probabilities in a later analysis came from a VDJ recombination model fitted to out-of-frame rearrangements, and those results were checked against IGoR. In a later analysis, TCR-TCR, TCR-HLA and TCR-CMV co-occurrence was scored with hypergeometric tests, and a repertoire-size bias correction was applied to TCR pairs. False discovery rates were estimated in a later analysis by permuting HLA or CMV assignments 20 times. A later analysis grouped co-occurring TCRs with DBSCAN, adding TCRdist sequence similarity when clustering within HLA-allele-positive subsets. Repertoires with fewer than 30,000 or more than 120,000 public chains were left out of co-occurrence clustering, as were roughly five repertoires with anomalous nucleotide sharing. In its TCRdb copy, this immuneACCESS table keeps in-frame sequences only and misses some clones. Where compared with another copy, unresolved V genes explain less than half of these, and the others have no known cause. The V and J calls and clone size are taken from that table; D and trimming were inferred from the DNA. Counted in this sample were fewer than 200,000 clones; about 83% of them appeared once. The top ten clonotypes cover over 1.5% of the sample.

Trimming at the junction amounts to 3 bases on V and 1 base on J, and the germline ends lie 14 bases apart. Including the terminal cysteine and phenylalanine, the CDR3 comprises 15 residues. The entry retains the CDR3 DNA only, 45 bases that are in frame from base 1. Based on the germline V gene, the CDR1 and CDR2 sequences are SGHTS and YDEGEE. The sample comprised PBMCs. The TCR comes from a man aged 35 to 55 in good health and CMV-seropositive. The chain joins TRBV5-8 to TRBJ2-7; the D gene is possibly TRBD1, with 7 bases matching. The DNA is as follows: TGTGCCAGCAGCTGGGGGGCGGGACAGTCCTACGAGCAGTACTTC. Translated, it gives CASSWGAGQSYEQYF.